The 25 T cell receptor beta chains below all came from one sample that was sequenced in a study of blood T cell repertoires in COVID-19. Measured with immunoSEQ multiplex PCR; TCRdb has only the in-frame clones, and not every one. This sample has 150,000 to 200,000 clones, with 80% to 95% found just once. The sequenced material came from peripheral blood. These TCRs come from a woman aged 60-70 years with COVID-19, enrolled during active disease.

This rearrangement joins TRBV7-9 to TRBJ1-2, with 9 bases fitting TRBD1. Per the germline V gene, CDR1 is SEHNR and CDR2 is FQNEAQ (reference sequence). The CDR3 has 16 residues. The junction had 14 bases not matched to a gene; V was cut back by 5 bases and J by 7 bases. CDR3 sequence reads: CASSPNGDRATGGYTF. CDR3 nucleotide sequence: TGTGCCAGCAGCCCAAATGGGGACAGGGCGACGGGTGGCTACACCTTC.

The chain employs TRBV7-9 and TRBJ1-1, with D maybe TRBD1 (6 bases). From germline, CDR1 is SEHNR and CDR2 FQNEAQ (reference sequence). The V gene lost 0 bases and the J gene lost 4 bases, with 21 bases spanning the gap. This CDR3 has 18 residues. The CDR3 spells CASSLAYFGRGAGTEAFF. Here the CDR3 DNA reads TGTGCCAGCAGCTTAGCGTACTTCGGTCGGGGGGCCGGCACTGAAGCTTTCTTT. The whole variable domain, filled in from reference TRBV7-9 and TRBJ1-1, reads DTGVSQNPRHKITKRGQNVTFRCDPISEHNRLYWYRQTLGQGPEFLTYFQNEAQLEKSRLLSDRFSAERPKGSFSTLEIQRTEQGDSAMYLCASSLAYFGRGAGTEAFFGQGTRLTVV.

V gene TRBV9 combines with J gene TRBJ1-1; 8 nucleotides line up with TRBD1. The CDR3 has 13 residues. The J segment lost 10 bases and the V segment lost 1 base, leaving 6 bases of the junction unmatched. Germline V lookup: CDR1 SGDLS, CDR2 YYNGEE. This CDR3 is CASSVNRGDVAFF. The CDR3 nucleotides read TGTGCCAGCAGCGTAAACAGGGGGGATGTAGCTTTCTTT.

The chain joins TRBV7-8 to TRBJ1-2, with D possibly TRBD1 on 5 matching bases. CDR1 SGHVS and CDR2 FQNEAQ come from the germline V gene. The V gene lost 0 bases and the J gene lost 8 bases, with 16 bases spanning the gap. This CDR3 contains 15 residues. Written as DNA, the CDR3 is TGTGCCAGCAGCTTAGCAGCAAGGGGTTCGGACGGCTACACCTTC. Its translation is CASSLAARGSDGYTF.

This clone was counted once. V and J are TRBV29-1 and TRBJ1-2; 7 bases align to TRBD1. The CDR3 loop spans 16 amino acids. CDR1 SQVTM and CDR2 ANQGSEA come from the germline V gene. J gave up 8 bases and V 7 bases, and 22 bases lay outside the gene matches. The CDR3 coding sequence is TGCAGCGCCCAAGCGTCCCGCTGGGACAAGACAGGGGGCTACACCTTC. Encoded protein: CSAQASRWDKTGGYTF.

The DNA of the CDR3 is TGTGCCATCAGCCCAGCGGGGACTTCCTACGAGCAGTACTTC. Amino acid sequence: CAISPAGTSYEQYF. This chain joins TRBV10-3 and TRBJ2-7; 7 nucleotides align to TRBD2. Germline lookup yields CDR1 ENHRY and CDR2 SYGVKD. The CDR3 sequence is 14 residues long. J gave up 1 base and V 6 bases, and 6 bases lay outside the gene matches.

The V and J genes are TRBV18 and TRBJ1-1; TRBD1 agrees at 7 bases. Looked up from germline, CDR1 is KGHSH and CDR2 is LQKENI. The length of the CDR3 is 15 residues. V was clipped by 3 bases and J by 5 bases; unmatched bases: 9. DNA of the CDR3: TGTGCCAGCTCACCTCAAGGGGGCTTCGGGACTGAAGCTTTCTTT. Amino acids: CASSPQGGFGTEAFF. Looking up the rest from reference TRBV18 and TRBJ1-1 gives the full variable domain: NAGVMQNPRHLVRRRGQEARLRCSPMKGHSHVYWYRQLPEEGLKFMVYLQKENIIDESGMPKERFSAEFPKEGPSILRIQQVVRGDSAAYFCASSPQGGFGTEAFFGQGTRLTVV.

The sample holds one count of this clone. The J gene is TRBJ2-7, the V gene TRBV27; TRBD1 matches at 7 bases. The CDR3 is 15 amino acids. Trimming at V came to 6 bases and at J to 4 bases, leaving 12 bases not matched to a gene. CDR1 and CDR2 (germline): MNHEY, SMNVEV (reference sequence). CDR3 residues: CASRSGTVNPYEQYF. In DNA form, the CDR3 reads TGTGCCAGCAGATCCGGGACAGTGAACCCATACGAGCAGTACTTC.

The rearrangement uses TRBV6-2 or TRBV6-3 and TRBJ2-1, with 7 positions matching TRBD2. V lost 0 bases, J lost 2 bases, and 4 bases stayed unmatched. The CDR3 totals 16 residues. Germline V lookup: CDR1 MNHEY, CDR2 SVGEGT. The CDR3 loop reads CASSYSEGLTYNEQFF. The CDR3 nucleotides are TGTGCCAGCAGTTACTCGGAGGGACTAACCTACAATGAGCAGTTCTTC.

J is TRBJ2-2 and V is TRBV5-1; 7 positions match TRBD1. Germline V gene sequence: CDR1 SGHRS, CDR2 YFSETQ. Germline trimming cut 5 bases from V and 6 bases from J; bases unmatched to any gene: 16. The CDR3 has 17 amino acids. CDR3 in amino acids: CASSPRGQGPSPGELFF. DNA for the CDR3: TGCGCCAGCAGTCCGAGGGGGCAGGGGCCATCTCCCGGGGAGCTGTTTTTT.

V usage is TRBV19 and J usage is TRBJ2-2, with a weak D call TRBD2 (5 bases). Germline CDR1 is LNHDA and CDR2 is SQIVND (reference sequence). The CDR3 runs 16 residues. V gave up 9 bases and J gave up 5 bases, with 22 bases separating them. CDR3 loop: CASLPGFGFRTGELFF. Written as DNA, the CDR3 is TGTGCCAGCCTTCCGGGGTTCGGGTTCAGGACCGGGGAGCTGTTTTTT.

The V call is TRBV5-4, the J call TRBJ2-3, with 8 nucleotides matching TRBD1. CDR1 and CDR2 (germline): SGHNT, YYREEE (reference sequence). V dropped 0 bases and J dropped 5; count of bases not matched to a gene: 2. This CDR3 comprises 14 residues. This chain's CDR3 is CASSLDRGVDTQYF. CDR3 bases: TGTGCCAGCAGCTTGGACAGGGGGGTAGATACGCAGTATTTT. The variable domain in full, with the rest retrieved from reference TRBV5-4 and TRBJ2-3, is ETGVTQSPTHLIKTRGQQVTLRCSSQSGHNTVSWYQQALGQGPQFIFQYYREEENGRGNFPPRFSGLQFPNYSSELNVNALELDDSALYLCASSLDRGVDTQYFGPGTRLTVL.

V usage is TRBV12-5 and J usage is TRBJ1-2, with a possible D match to TRBD1 (5 bases). V lost 0 bases to trimming and J lost 2 bases, with 16 bases between them. The V gene's germline CDR1 is LGHNT and CDR2 FRNRAP. The CDR3 runs to 17 residues. DNA of the CDR3: TGTGCTAGTGGTTTGGTACGCCGGGCAGGGAAGAACTATGGCTACACCTTC. Translation gives CASGLVRRAGKNYGYTF.

This chain links TRBV19 with TRBJ1-1; D is perhaps TRBD1 (6 bases). V lost 3 bases and J lost 4, with 18 bases in between. The CDR3 has 16 amino acids. Germline V CDR1 and CDR2: LNHDA, SQIVND (reference sequence). Here the CDR3 DNA reads TGTGCCAGTAGTATCGAACGAGGGGGATTAGGCACTGAAGCTTTCTTT. This translates into CASSIERGGLGTEAFF.

The genes are TRBV7-2 and TRBJ2-7; 9 nucleotides line up with TRBD2. CDR1 is SGHTA and CDR2 is FQGNSA in the germline V gene. The CDR3 runs to 15 residues. Trimming took 4 bases from V and 3 from J; bases not matched to a gene: 7. The CDR3: CASSSVRGGIYEQYF. CDR3 bases: TGTGCCAGCAGCTCAGTGCGGGGGGGCATCTACGAGCAGTACTTC.

This rearrangement joins TRBV10-3 to TRBJ1-1; tentatively, D is TRBD1 (5 bases). The CDR3 totals 11 residues. V was cut by 8 bases and J by 7 bases, with 11 bases left in between. CDR1 ENHRY and CDR2 SYGVKD come from the germline V gene. CDR3: CAIGARVEAFF. CDR3 bases: TGTGCCATCGGGGCTCGGGTTGAAGCTTTCTTT.

V usage is TRBV6-2 or TRBV6-3 and J usage is TRBJ2-2, with 7 positions matching TRBD2. CDR3 size: 15 residues. J gave up 6 bases and V 5 bases, and 9 bases lay outside the gene matches. The germline V gene encodes CDR1 MNHEY and CDR2 SVGEGT. CDR3 amino acids: CASSLSGVWPGELFF. CDR3 in DNA: TGTGCCAGCAGTCTAAGCGGGGTATGGCCCGGGGAGCTGTTTTTT.

The rearrangement links TRBV14 to TRBJ2-5, with a weak D call TRBD1 (5 bases). Per germline, CDR1 SGHDN and CDR2 FVKESK. The CDR3 is made up of 14 amino acids. The V and J ends lost 2 bases and 2 bases respectively, with 9 bases between them. The CDR3 bases are TGTGCCAGCAGCCAAATGACAGTACAAGAGACCCAGTACTTC. Its protein product is CASSQMTVQETQYF. Supplemented by reference TRBV14 and TRBJ2-5, the full variable domain reads EAGVTQFPSHSVIEKGQTVTLRCDPISGHDNLYWYRRVMGKEIKFLLHFVKESKQDESGMPNNRFLAERTGGTYSTLKVQPAELEDSGVYFCASSQMTVQETQYFGPGTRLLVL.

This chain links TRBV6-5 with TRBJ1-5, with D tentatively TRBD1 (6 bases). CDR3 size: 14 residues. The V gene's germline CDR1 is MNHEY and CDR2 SVGAGI. Trimming cost V 5 bases and J 4 bases, with 12 bases left between them. The CDR3 sequence: CASSPQGSNQPQHF. CDR3 DNA sequence: TGTGCCAGCAGTCCACAGGGTTCTAATCAGCCCCAGCATTTT.

The chain combines TRBV6-4 with TRBJ2-3; the D gene is possibly TRBD2 (6 bases). The germline gives CDR1 MRHNA, CDR2 SNTAGT. This CDR3 is built from 15 residues. V lost 5 bases to trimming and J lost 1 base, with 13 bases between them. CDR3 nucleotides: TGTGCCAGCAGTACCGGGACTCGAGGCACAGATACGCAGTATTTT. Protein: CASSTGTRGTDTQYF.

The gene calls are TRBV6-6 and TRBJ1-5; no reliable D call. V was shortened by 6 bases and J by 2 bases, with 11 bases between the two germline ends. Germline V gene lookup returns CDR1 MNHNY and CDR2 SVGAGI (reference sequence). CDR3 length: 14 residues. CDR3 loop: CASSSPEGNQPQHF. In DNA, the CDR3 is TGTGCCAGCAGCTCGCCTGAGGGCAATCAGCCCCAGCATTTT.

The gene calls are TRBV10-3 and TRBJ1-1; D is possibly TRBD1 (6 bases). The CDR3 spans 13 residues. The ends were cut back, 0 bases at V and 5 bases at J, with 7 bases in the middle. CDR1 ENHRY and CDR2 SYGVKD come from the germline V gene. The CDR3 reads CAISESGTTEAFF. CDR3 DNA: TGTGCCATCAGTGAGTCGGGGACAACTGAAGCTTTCTTT.

This clone was counted once. J is TRBJ2-1 and V is TRBV7-2; a weak D match, TRBD2 (5 bases). V was clipped by 2 bases and J by 2 bases, with 10 bases between them. Germline loops: CDR1 SGHTA, CDR2 FQGNSA. This CDR3 is built from 15 residues. This CDR3 is CASSLLTTPYNEQFF. Written as DNA, the CDR3 is TGTGCCAGCAGCTTATTGACTACACCCTACAATGAGCAGTTCTTC.

This sequence joins TRBV3-1 (or the pseudogene TRBV3-2) and TRBJ1-6, with D unclear. The length of the CDR3 is 15 residues. V dropped 0 bases and J dropped 6 bases, with 9 bases sitting between them. CDR1 and CDR2 (germline): LGHDT, YNNKEL (reference sequence). Written as DNA, the CDR3 is TGTGCCAGCAGCCAAGATACAGTAGTTAATTCACCCCTCCACTTT. This translates into CASSQDTVVNSPLHF.

CDR3 sequence (DNA): TGTGCCTGGAGTCCACAAAAGACCTACGAGCAGTACTTC. It is translated as CAWSPQKTYEQYF. The rearrangement links TRBV30 to TRBJ2-7; D gene unclear. Trimming cost V 2 bases and J 2 bases, with 10 bases left between them. This CDR3 contains 13 residues. CDR1 GTSNPN and CDR2 SVGIG come from the germline V gene (reference sequence).